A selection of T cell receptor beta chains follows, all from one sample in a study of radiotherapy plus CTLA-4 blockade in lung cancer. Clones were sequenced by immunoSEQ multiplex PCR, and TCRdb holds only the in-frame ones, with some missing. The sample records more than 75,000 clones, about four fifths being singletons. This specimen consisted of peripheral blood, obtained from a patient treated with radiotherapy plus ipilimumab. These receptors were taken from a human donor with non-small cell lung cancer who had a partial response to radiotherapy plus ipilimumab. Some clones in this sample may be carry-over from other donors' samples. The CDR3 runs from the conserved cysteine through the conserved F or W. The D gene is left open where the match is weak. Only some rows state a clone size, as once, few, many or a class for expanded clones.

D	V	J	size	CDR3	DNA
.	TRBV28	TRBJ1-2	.	CASSLLAGSHGYTF	TGTGCCAGCAGTTTACTCGCGGGGTCCCATGGCTACACCTTC
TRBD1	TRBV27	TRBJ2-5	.	CASRHRGQGWGQETQYF	TGTGCCAGCAGACATAGAGGACAGGGTTGGGGACAAGAGACCCAGTACTTC
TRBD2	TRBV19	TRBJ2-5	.	CASSLLAGKETQYF	TGTGCCAGTAGTCTTCTAGCGGGTAAAGAGACCCAGTACTTC
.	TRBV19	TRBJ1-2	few	CASSNLGRNYGYTF	TGTGCCAGTAGTAATTTGGGCAGGAACTATGGCTACACCTTC
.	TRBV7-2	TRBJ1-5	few	CASSFWGRGSNQPQHF	TGTGCCAGCAGCTTTTGGGGTAGGGGAAGCAATCAGCCCCAGCATTTT
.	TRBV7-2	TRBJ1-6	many	CASSLDRGYSPLHF	TGTGCCAGCAGCTTAGATCGGGGGTACTCACCCCTCCACTTT
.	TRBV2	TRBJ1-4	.	CASSVGNEKLFF	TGTGCCAGCAGTGTCGGGAATGAAAAACTGTTTTTT
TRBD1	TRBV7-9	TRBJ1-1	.	CASSLGQGSTEAFF	TGTGCCAGCAGCCTGGGACAGGGTAGTACTGAAGCTTTCTTT
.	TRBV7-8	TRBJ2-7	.	CASSSTAGLSYEQYF	TGTGCCAGCAGCTCCACGGCGGGACTCTCCTACGAGCAGTACTTC
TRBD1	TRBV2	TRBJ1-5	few	CASRLSGTGALSNQPQHF	TGTGCCAGCCGCTTGTCCGGGACAGGGGCTTTGAGCAATCAGCCCCAGCATTTT
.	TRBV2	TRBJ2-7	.	CASRSTVSYEQYF	TGTGCCAGCAGATCCACGGTGTCCTACGAGCAGTACTTC
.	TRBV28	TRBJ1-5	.	CASSPGGFGNQPQHF	TGTGCCAGCAGCCCGGGGGGGTTTGGCAATCAGCCCCAGCATTTT
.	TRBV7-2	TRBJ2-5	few	CASSLMGTAQETQYF	TGTGCCAGCAGCTTAATGGGTACAGCCCAAGAGACCCAGTACTTC
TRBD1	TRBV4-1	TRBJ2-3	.	CASRLTGADTQYF	TGCGCCAGCAGGCTGACAGGGGCAGATACGCAGTATTTT
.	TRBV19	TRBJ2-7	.	CASSITGLGSSYEQYF	TGTGCCAGTAGTATAACAGGGCTCGGATCCTCCTACGAGCAGTACTTC
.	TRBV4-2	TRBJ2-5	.	CASSQGTRDQETQYF	TGTGCCAGCAGCCAAGGAACTAGGGATCAAGAGACCCAGTACTTC
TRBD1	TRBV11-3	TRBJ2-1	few	CASSPRTGGNEQFF	TGTGCCAGCAGCCCACGGACAGGGGGCAATGAGCAGTTCTTC
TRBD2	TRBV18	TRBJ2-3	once	CASSRGLADTDTQYF	TGTGCCAGCTCGCGGGGACTAGCGGACACAGATACGCAGTATTTT
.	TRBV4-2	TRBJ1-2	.	CASSQDEGGRQAYGYTF	TGTGCCAGCAGCCAAGATGAGGGGGGGCGACAGGCTTATGGCTACACCTTC
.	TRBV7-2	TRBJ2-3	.	CASSLAGLRTDTQYF	TGTGCCAGCAGCTTAGCCGGACTTCGCACAGATACGCAGTATTTT
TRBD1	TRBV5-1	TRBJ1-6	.	CASSSTGTGAYSPLHF	TGCGCCAGCAGCTCAACCGGGACAGGGGCTTATTCACCCCTCCACTTT
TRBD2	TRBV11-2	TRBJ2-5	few	CASSWGAGGETQYF	TGTGCCAGCAGCTGGGGAGCGGGAGGAGAGACCCAGTACTTC
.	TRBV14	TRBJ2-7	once	CASSQGQGGSYEQYF	TGTGCCAGCAGCCAAGGACAGGGAGGCTCCTACGAGCAGTACTTC
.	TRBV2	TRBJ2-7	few	CASMGPIISYEQYF	TGTGCCAGCATGGGCCCCATCATCTCCTACGAGCAGTACTTC
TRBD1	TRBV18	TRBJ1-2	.	CASSRSEGAVYGYTF	TGTGCCAGCTCGCGTTCGGAGGGGGCCGTCTATGGCTACACCTTC
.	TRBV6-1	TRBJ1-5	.	CASTFSRDQPQHF	TGTGCCAGCACATTCTCCCGGGATCAGCCCCAGCATTTT
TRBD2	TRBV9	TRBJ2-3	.	CASSGRTSGRTNTQYF	TGTGCCAGCAGCGGTCGGACTAGCGGGAGGACAAATACGCAGTATTTT
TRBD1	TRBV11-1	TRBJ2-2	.	CASSLAWGQGNTGELFF	TGTGCCAGCAGCTTAGCATGGGGACAGGGCAACACCGGGGAGCTGTTTTTT
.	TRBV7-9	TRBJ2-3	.	CASSNPRGKGTDTQYF	TGTGCCAGCAGCAACCCCAGGGGCAAGGGAACAGATACGCAGTATTTT
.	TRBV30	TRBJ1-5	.	CAWSLNRAARNQPQHF	TGTGCCTGGAGTCTAAACCGAGCGGCGCGCAATCAGCCCCAGCATTTT
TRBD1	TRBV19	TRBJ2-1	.	CASRPRQGMTNSRYNEQFF	TGTGCCAGTAGGCCCCGACAGGGGATGACCAACTCTCGATACAATGAGCAGTTCTTC
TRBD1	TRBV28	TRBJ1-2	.	CASRYRGRGYTF	TGTGCCAGCCGATACAGGGGGCGAGGCTACACCTTC
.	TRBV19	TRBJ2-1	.	CASSIISDNEQFF	TGTGCCAGTAGTATCATTAGCGACAATGAGCAGTTCTTC
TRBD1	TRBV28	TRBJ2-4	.	CASSSPAQQGGNIQYF	TGTGCCAGCAGTTCCCCCGCTCAACAGGGGGGAAACATTCAGTACTTC
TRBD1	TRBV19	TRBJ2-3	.	CASSILPGQGSGSRTDTQYF	TGTGCCAGTAGTATTCTCCCGGGACAGGGTAGTGGAAGTCGCACAGATACGCAGTATTTT
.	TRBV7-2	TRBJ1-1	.	CASSFSRAEAFF	TGTGCCAGCAGCTTTTCCAGGGCTGAAGCTTTCTTT
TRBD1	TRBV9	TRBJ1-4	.	CASSASPGQPEKLFF	TGTGCCAGCAGCGCCTCCCCGGGACAGCCGGAAAAACTGTTTTTT
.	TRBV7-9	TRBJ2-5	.	CASSAGQPQETQYF	TGTGCCAGCAGCGCGGGACAGCCCCAAGAGACCCAGTACTTC
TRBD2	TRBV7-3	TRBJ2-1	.	CASSFWAGGNNEQFF	TGTGCCAGCAGCTTCTGGGCGGGAGGGAACAATGAGCAGTTCTTC
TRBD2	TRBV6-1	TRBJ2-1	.	CASSEGLAGGNEQFF	TGTGCCAGCAGTGAGGGACTAGCGGGGGGAAATGAGCAGTTCTTC
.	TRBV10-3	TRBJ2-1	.	CAISELGEVNEQFF	TGTGCCATCAGTGAGCTGGGTGAGGTGAATGAGCAGTTCTTC
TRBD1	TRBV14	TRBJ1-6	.	CASSQGADRVNSPLHF	TGTGCCAGCAGCCAAGGCGCCGACAGGGTCAATTCACCCCTCCACTTT
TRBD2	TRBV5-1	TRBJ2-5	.	CASSLWTRAKETQYF	TGCGCCAGCAGCTTGTGGACTAGAGCGAAAGAGACCCAGTACTTC
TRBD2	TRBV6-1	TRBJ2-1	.	CASSESAGAPYNEQFF	TGTGCCAGCAGTGAATCGGCGGGAGCCCCCTACAATGAGCAGTTCTTC
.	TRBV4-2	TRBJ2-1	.	CASSQDYGERSSYNEQFF	TGTGCCAGCAGCCAAGATTATGGGGAGCGGAGCTCCTACAATGAGCAGTTCTTC
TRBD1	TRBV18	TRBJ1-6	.	CASSPSDRVDSPLHF	TGTGCCAGCTCACCATCGGACAGGGTAGATTCACCCCTCCACTTT
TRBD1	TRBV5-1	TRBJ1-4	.	CASSRDRAPSNEKLFF	TGCGCCAGCAGCAGGGACAGGGCGCCCTCAAATGAAAAACTGTTTTTT
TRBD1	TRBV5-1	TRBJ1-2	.	CASSQTGDYGYTF	TGCGCCAGCAGCCAGACAGGGGACTATGGCTACACCTTC
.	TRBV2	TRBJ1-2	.	CASSEEAYGYTF	TGTGCCAGCAGTGAGGAGGCCTATGGCTACACCTTC
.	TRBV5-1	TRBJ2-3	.	CASSARTVGTDTQYF	TGCGCCAGCAGCGCCAGGACAGTGGGCACAGATACGCAGTATTTT
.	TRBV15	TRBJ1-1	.	CATSVTQGAWSTEAFF	TGTGCCACCAGCGTTACTCAGGGCGCCTGGAGCACTGAAGCTTTCTTT
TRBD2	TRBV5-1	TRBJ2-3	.	CASSLAGGSGTDTQYF	TGCGCCAGCAGCTTGGCCGGCGGGAGCGGCACAGATACGCAGTATTTT